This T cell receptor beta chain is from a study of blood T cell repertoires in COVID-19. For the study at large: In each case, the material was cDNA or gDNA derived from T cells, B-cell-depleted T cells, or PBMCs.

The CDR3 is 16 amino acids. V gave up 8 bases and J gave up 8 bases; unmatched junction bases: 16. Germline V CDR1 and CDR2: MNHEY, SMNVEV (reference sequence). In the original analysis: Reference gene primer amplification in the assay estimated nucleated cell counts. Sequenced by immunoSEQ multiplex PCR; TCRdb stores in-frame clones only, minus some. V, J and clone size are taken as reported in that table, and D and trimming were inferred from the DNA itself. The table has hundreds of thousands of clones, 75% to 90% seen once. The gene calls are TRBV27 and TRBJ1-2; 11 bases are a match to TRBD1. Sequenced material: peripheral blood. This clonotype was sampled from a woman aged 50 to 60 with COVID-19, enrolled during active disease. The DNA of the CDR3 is TGTGCCAGCTCCTCGGAGGGGACAGGGGGGTTCTACGGCTACACCTTC. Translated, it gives CASSSEGTGGFYGYTF.